What follows are 25 T cell receptor beta chains derived from one specimen sequenced in a study of blood T cell repertoires in COVID-19 (dated by TCRdb to between 2020 and 2021). Library preparation used the immunoSEQ multiplex PCR assay. The immuneACCESS repertoire file appears here via TCRdb, limited to in-frame rearrangements. These files lack a portion of the clones; in checked studies, under half of the deficit traces to unresolved V genes, and the cause of the others is not known. The sample table lists some 180,000 clones, roughly 85% of them with a count of one. Jointly, the top ten make up 15% to 20% of the sample. The source material was PBMCs or T cells enriched from blood (not recorded which). The receptors were sampled from a woman in her seventies in a cohort exposed to, infected with or recovered from COVID-19 (not recorded which).

The V call is TRBV7-9, the J call TRBJ2-7; D not certain. There are 14 residues in the CDR3. Germline-derived CDR1 and CDR2 are SEHNR and FQNEAQ (reference sequence). Trimming left V 1 base short and J 3 bases short, with 10 bases between. CDR3 sequence (DNA): TGTGCCAGCAGCTTAGGAATGGGCCTCTACGAGCAGTACTTC. This gives the protein CASSLGMGLYEQYF.

This chain joins TRBV12-3 or TRBV12-4 and TRBJ2-5; no clear D. This CDR3 comprises 13 residues. The germline V and J ends were trimmed by 1 base and 2 bases, with 5 bases remaining between them. CDR3 sequence: CASSLESQETQYF. As DNA, the CDR3 is TGTGCCAGCAGTTTAGAGAGTCAAGAGACCCAGTACTTC.

J is TRBJ2-3 and V is TRBV9, with 7 bases fitting TRBD2. Germline-derived CDR1 and CDR2 are SGDLS and YYNGEE. This CDR3 has 19 residues. V was pared by 4 bases and J by 5 bases, with 22 bases of the junction left unmatched. The CDR3 protein is CASSSSAAGRLLTVDTQYF. In nucleotides, the CDR3 is TGTGCCAGCAGCAGCAGCGCAGCGGGAAGGCTACTTACGGTAGATACGCAGTATTTT.

The table lists this clone with a count of one. The chain links TRBV10-3 to TRBJ2-2; tentatively, D is TRBD2 (6 bases). V was trimmed by 2 bases and J by 5 bases, leaving 15 bases between them. The CDR3 runs to 16 residues. Germline CDR1 reads ENHRY; CDR2 reads SYGVKD. The CDR3 is CAISEGRGKGTGELFF. In DNA, the CDR3 is TGTGCCATCAGTGAGGGGCGGGGAAAGGGAACCGGGGAGCTGTTTTTT.

The chain couples TRBV5-1 to TRBJ1-3; TRBD1 might be the D (6 bases). The CDR3 is 14 amino acids. The V end lost 0 bases, the J end lost 3 bases, and 7 bases lay between the germline ends. Germline assignment: CDR1 SGHRS and CDR2 YFSETQ. This chain's CDR3 is CASSLVQGGNTIYF. The CDR3 bases are TGCGCCAGCAGCTTGGTACAGGGTGGAAACACCATATATTTT.

V gene TRBV7-9 combines with J gene TRBJ2-3, with 7 bases that match TRBD2. Germline CDR1 reads SEHNR; CDR2 reads FQNEAQ (reference sequence). V shed 0 bases, J shed 4 bases, and the junction held 1 base outside the gene matches. This CDR3 contains 14 residues. This chain's CDR3 is CASSLASGSDTQYF. Written as DNA, the CDR3 is TGTGCCAGCAGCTTAGCTAGCGGGTCAGATACGCAGTATTTT.

Here the CDR3 reads CASSLGTSSYNEQFF. The CDR3 region has the DNA TGCGCCAGCAGCTTGGGTACTAGCAGCTACAATGAGCAGTTCTTC. The chain recombines TRBV5-1 with TRBJ2-1; a weak D match, TRBD2 (6 bases). Germline V CDR1 and CDR2: SGHRS, YFSETQ. The CDR3 totals 15 residues. Trimming stripped 0 bases from V and 3 bases from J, with 10 bases between.

The chain links TRBV28 to TRBJ1-3; D may be TRBD1 (5 bases). V lost 4 bases and J 0 bases, leaving 7 bases between the germline ends. The CDR3 sequence is 14 residues long. CDR1 and CDR2 from the germline V gene are MDHEN and SYDVKM. CDR3 sequence reads: CASSSGGSGNTIYF. CDR3 DNA sequence: TGTGCCAGCAGTTCCGGGGGCTCTGGAAACACCATATATTTT.

The chain recombines TRBV27 with TRBJ2-7; the D gene is possibly TRBD1 (6 bases). The CDR3 has 13 residues. Trimming took off 5 bases at V and 3 bases at J, with 11 bases between the two ends. CDR1 MNHEY and CDR2 SMNVEV come from the germline V gene (reference sequence). CDR3 loop: CASSINRDYEQYF. As DNA, the CDR3 is TGTGCCAGCAGTATAAACAGGGACTACGAGCAGTACTTC.

The rearrangement joins TRBV5-3 to TRBJ2-1, with D uncertain. TRBV5-3 is identified as an open reading frame with a role that is uncertain. There are 15 residues in the CDR3. Trimming left V 0 bases short and J 0 bases short, with 7 bases between. The CDR3 loop reads CARSLVLSSYNEQFF. CDR3 DNA: TGTGCCAGAAGCTTGGTCCTCAGCTCCTACAATGAGCAGTTCTTC.

In this sample, this clone turned up a few times. The V call is TRBV3-1 (or the pseudogene TRBV3-2), the J call TRBJ2-5; no reliable D call. V lost 0 bases and J lost 9, with 14 bases in between. CDR3 size: 14 residues. In germline, CDR1 is LGHDT, CDR2 YNNKEL (reference sequence). The CDR3 nucleotides read TGTGCCAGCAGCCAAGATTTACGAGGCGTTGCCCAGTACTTC. Translating gives CASSQDLRGVAQYF.

This chain links TRBV9 with TRBJ1-1; D is uncertain. This CDR3 is built from 15 residues. Trimming removed 4 bases at V and 1 base at J, with 14 bases between. Germline CDR1 SGDLS, CDR2 YYNGEE. Here the CDR3 reads CASSPGPLANTEAFF. The CDR3 DNA is TGTGCCAGCAGCCCTGGGCCGCTTGCGAACACTGAAGCTTTCTTT.

V is TRBV11-2 and J is TRBJ1-1, with D possibly matching TRBD1 (5 bases). The CDR3 covers 14 residues. Trimming took 5 bases from V and 3 from J, leaving 13 bases between them. CDR1 and CDR2 from the germline V gene are SGHAT and FQNNGV. The CDR3 nucleotides read TGTGCCAGCAGCGCTCTACCGACAGACACTGAAGCTTTCTTT. Encoded protein: CASSALPTDTEAFF.

The chain employs TRBV23-1 and TRBJ1-6; possibly TRBD1 for D (5 bases). TRBV23-1 is recorded as an ORF, its role being uncertain. V was shortened by 0 bases and J by 7 bases, with 10 bases between the two germline ends. The CDR3 loop spans 15 amino acids. CDR3 protein: CASSQSQGKNSPLHF. The CDR3, as DNA: TGCGCCAGCAGTCAATCTCAGGGCAAGAATTCACCCCTCCACTTT.

CDR3 protein: CASSEIRGGLQYF. The DNA for the CDR3 is TGTGCCAGCAGTGAAATAAGGGGAGGGTTGCAGTACTTC. This sequence joins TRBV6-1 and TRBJ2-7; 7 bases align to TRBD2. Trimming at V came to 2 bases and at J to 9 bases, leaving 7 bases not matched to a gene. The CDR3 is 13 residues long. Germline CDR1 MNHNS, CDR2 SASEGT.

This chain links TRBV4-2 with TRBJ2-5; TRBD2 is a possible D gene (6 bases). This CDR3 has 15 residues. Germline-derived CDR1 and CDR2 are LGHNA and YNFKEQ. V lost 1 base and J 5 bases, leaving 14 bases between the germline ends. This CDR3 reads CASSQGGLGGETQYF. The CDR3 nucleotides read TGTGCCAGCAGCCAAGGAGGGCTTGGGGGGGAGACCCAGTACTTC.

The chain couples TRBV3-1 (or the pseudogene TRBV3-2) to TRBJ2-3; perhaps TRBD2 as D (5 bases). The V gene's germline CDR1 is LGHDT and CDR2 YNNKEL (reference sequence). This CDR3 is 19 amino acids long. V was cut by 4 bases and J by 5 bases, with 28 bases left in between. In DNA form, the CDR3 reads TGTGCCAGCAGCCCCCGGGGTTTTTCGGCACCCGGGAACATAGATACGCAGTATTTT. Encoded protein: CASSPRGFSAPGNIDTQYF.

The V and J genes are TRBV2 and TRBJ1-4; 7 bases line up with TRBD1. The V and J ends lost 4 bases and 6 bases, in that order; junction bases with no gene match: 5. CDR3 size: 14 residues. Germline V lookup: CDR1 SNHLY, CDR2 FYNNEI. The CDR3 sequence: CASSADRLYEKLFF. Written as DNA, the CDR3 is TGTGCCAGCAGTGCGGACAGGTTGTATGAAAAACTGTTTTTT.

This clone has a handful of counts. V and J are TRBV19 and TRBJ1-1, with 8 bases that match TRBD1. The J segment lost 1 base and the V segment lost 6 bases, leaving 4 bases of the junction unmatched. CDR3 length equals 14 residues. Germline V gives CDR1 LNHDA, CDR2 SQIVND (reference sequence). The CDR3 sequence is CASSGQGPNTEAFF. The CDR3 coding sequence is TGTGCCAGTAGCGGACAGGGCCCGAACACTGAAGCTTTCTTT.

This rearrangement joins TRBV12-5 to TRBJ1-1; a possible D gene is TRBD1 (5 bases). The CDR3 has 14 residues. CDR1 and CDR2 (germline): LGHNT, FRNRAP. Trimming took off 7 bases at V and 0 bases at J, with 12 bases between the two ends. The DNA of the CDR3 is TGTGCTAGTGCCGGACAAGCCCTGAACACTGAAGCTTTCTTT. Translation: CASAGQALNTEAFF.

As for this clone: The identical CDR3 is also encoded by other nucleotide sequences in the sample. This chain links TRBV7-2 with TRBJ1-3; D gene uncertain. The CDR3 extends over 14 amino acids. V shed 5 bases and J shed 0 bases, with 8 bases lying between them. Germline V gene lookup returns CDR1 SGHTA and CDR2 FQGNSA. The CDR3 region is CASSLGGSGNTIYF. The CDR3 DNA reads TGTGCCAGCAGCCTCGGAGGCTCTGGAAACACCATATATTTT.

This sequence joins TRBV19 and TRBJ1-5; unclear D gene. CDR3 size: 15 residues. Germline CDR1 and CDR2: LNHDA and SQIVND (reference sequence). Trimming cost V 3 bases and J 6 bases, with 15 bases left between them. The CDR3 sequence is CASSIDSVLSQPQHF. Written as DNA, the CDR3 is TGTGCCAGTAGTATTGATAGCGTCTTGAGTCAGCCCCAGCATTTT.

The V call is TRBV11-3, the J call TRBJ1-1, with D tentatively TRBD1 (5 bases). The CDR3 is 13 residues long. Trimming left V 5 bases short and J 4 bases short, with 11 bases between. Germline lookup yields CDR1 SGHNT and CDR2 YENEEA. This CDR3 is CASSQGVRTEAFF. The CDR3, as DNA: TGTGCCAGCAGCCAAGGGGTGCGCACTGAAGCTTTCTTT. The whole variable domain, remainder taken from reference TRBV11-3 and TRBJ1-1, is EAGVVQSPRYKIIEKKQPVAFWCNPISGHNTLYWYLQNLGQGPELLIRYENEEAVDDSQLPKDRFSAERLKGVDSTLKIQPAELGDSAVYLCASSQGVRTEAFFGQGTRLTVV.

The chain has TRBV24-1 and TRBJ2-2; perhaps TRBD1 as D (6 bases). The CDR3 covers 16 residues. Trimming took off 2 bases at V and 5 bases at J, with 14 bases between the two ends. Germline CDR1 is KGHDR and CDR2 is SFDVKD. CDR3 sequence: CATSDSARGRTGELFF. CDR3 bases: TGTGCCACCAGTGATTCCGCCAGGGGAAGGACCGGGGAGCTGTTTTTT.

With respect to this clone: The sample has other DNA sequences that encode this CDR3 too. The chain uses TRBV7-2 and TRBJ1-3, with a tentative D call TRBD1 (5 bases). This CDR3 has 14 residues. Germline V lookup: CDR1 SGHTA, CDR2 FQGNSA. Trimming took off 1 base at V and 4 bases at J, with 8 bases between the two ends. The CDR3 spells CASSLVDRGNTIYF. The DNA of the CDR3 is TGTGCCAGCAGCTTAGTAGACAGAGGAAACACCATATATTTT.